This T cell receptor (beta chain) was sequenced during a study of blood T cells in healthy people across ages. General study findings and limits: Older age went with lower TCR beta diversity per million T cells, in a roughly linear way.

Trimming shortened V by 4 bases and J by 5 bases, and 8 bases separated the two germline ends. The germline V gene has CDR1 SQVTM and CDR2 ANQGSEA. The CDR3 has 11 amino acids. PCR was performed a second time for about 6 to 12 cycles using a sample-barcoded 5' primer and a J-beta primer mix. TCRdb independently ran MiXCR on the 5' RACE reads; one entry per CDR3 protein. This sample carries approximately 1,000,000 distinct CDR3 sequences, 40% to 45% of them seen once, and the ten largest clones take about 20%. Healthy Caucasian individuals from Russia aged roughly 6 to 100 were enrolled as donors. It was around 10 milliliters of peripheral blood that were drawn from each donor. RNA extraction gave at least 6 micrograms of total RNA per sample. This clonotype appeared many times. Its antigen is currently unknown.

This clonotype was obtained from a woman aged 55-69 years in good health. V is TRBV29-1 and J is TRBJ2-5, with D perhaps matching TRBD1 (6 bases). Sequencing was carried out using blood. CDR3 residues: CSVGQAETQYF. In DNA, the CDR3 is TGCAGCGTTGGACAGGCTGAGACCCAGTACTTC. Variable domain in full (rest from reference TRBV29-1 and TRBJ2-5): SAVISQKPSRDICQRGTSLTIQCQVDSQVTMMFWYRQQPGQSLTLIATANQGSEATYESGFVIDKFPISRPNLTFSTLTVSNMSPEDSSIYLCSVGQAETQYFGPGTRLLVL.